The 16 T cell receptor beta chains below all came from one sample that was sequenced in a study of T cells in localized non-small cell lung cancer. The assay was immunoSEQ multiplex PCR, and TCRdb's table has in-frame clones only and misses some. The data contain roughly 35,000 clones, around nine tenths of them singletons. Material: peripheral blood, obtained before any cancer treatment. The receptors shown here come from a woman aged 40-69 years with stage I lung adenocarcinoma.

This clone was seen a handful of times. This chain joins TRBV4-1 and TRBJ2-1; tentatively, D is TRBD1 (6 bases). This CDR3 is 19 amino acids long. The germline V and J ends were trimmed by 0 bases and 6 bases, with 24 bases remaining between them. Per the germline V gene, CDR1 is MGHRA and CDR2 is YSYEKL. The CDR3 protein is CASSQDHGGRGYLSNEQFF. The DNA for the CDR3 is TGCGCCAGCAGCCAAGATCATGGGGGCAGGGGCTACTTGTCCAATGAGCAGTTCTTC.

V is TRBV20-1 and J is TRBJ2-7; D may be TRBD1 (5 bases). Germline loops: CDR1 DFQATT, CDR2 SNEGSKA (reference sequence). V lost 3 bases to trimming and J lost 6 bases, with 9 bases between them. CDR3 length: 11 residues. The CDR3 spells CSARTVGEQYF. In DNA form, the CDR3 reads TGCAGTGCTAGGACAGTCGGCGAGCAGTACTTC.

The chain combines TRBV5-6 with TRBJ2-3; 7 bases map to TRBD1. CDR1 and CDR2 (germline): SGHDT, YYEEEE. This CDR3 spans 15 amino acids. The V and J ends lost 1 base and 3 bases, in that order; junction bases with no gene match: 5. The CDR3 is CASSLPQGVTDTQYF. In DNA, the CDR3 is TGTGCCAGCAGCTTGCCTCAGGGGGTTACAGATACGCAGTATTTT.

This rearrangement joins TRBV2 to TRBJ2-1; D perhaps matches TRBD1 (6 bases). V was clipped by 6 bases and J by 5 bases, with 23 bases between them. The CDR3 is 17 residues long. CDR1 is SNHLY, CDR2 FYNNEI, per germline. CDR3 loop: CASSRPSGADLHNEQFF. The CDR3 coding sequence is TGTGCCAGCAGCCGTCCTTCAGGGGCGGACCTACACAATGAGCAGTTCTTC.

This rearrangement joins TRBV6-5 to TRBJ2-7; D is unresolved. CDR3 length equals 15 residues. V was shortened by 6 bases and J by 4 bases, with 19 bases between the two germline ends. From germline, CDR1 is MNHEY and CDR2 SVGAGI. The CDR3 region is CASSRSYLLDYEQYF. The CDR3 nucleotides read TGTGCCAGCAGCCGATCATATTTACTTGATTACGAGCAGTACTTC.

The chain links TRBV19 to TRBJ2-1; tentative D call: TRBD2 (6 bases). The germline CDR1 and CDR2 sequences are LNHDA and SQIVND (reference sequence). The germline V and J ends were trimmed by 1 base and 5 bases, with 9 bases remaining between them. There are 14 residues in the CDR3. In nucleotides, the CDR3 is TGTGCCAGTAGTATAGGGGCGGGAAACAATGAGCAGTTCTTC. Translated, it gives CASSIGAGNNEQFF.

The V call is TRBV27, the J call TRBJ2-7, with no clear D. Germline values: CDR1 MNHEY, CDR2 SMNVEV (reference sequence). Trimming cost V 6 bases and J 1 base, with 10 bases left between them. The CDR3 runs to 13 residues. CDR3 sequence reads: CASSPWPSYEQYF. In DNA form, the CDR3 reads TGTGCCAGCAGCCCCTGGCCTTCCTACGAGCAGTACTTC.

This clone was seen once. The J gene is TRBJ2-1, the V gene TRBV11-3; unclear D gene. CDR3 length: 14 amino acids. Per the germline V gene, CDR1 is SGHNT and CDR2 is YENEEA. Trimming took off 3 bases at V and 2 bases at J, with 8 bases between the two ends. The CDR3 here is CASSFGRAYNEQFF. The CDR3 DNA reads as TGTGCCAGCAGCTTTGGCCGGGCCTACAATGAGCAGTTCTTC. Together with reference TRBV11-3 and TRBJ2-1, the CDR3 gives the full variable domain: EAGVVQSPRYKIIEKKQPVAFWCNPISGHNTLYWYLQNLGQGPELLIRYENEEAVDDSQLPKDRFSAERLKGVDSTLKIQPAELGDSAVYLCASSFGRAYNEQFFGPGTRLTVL.

The chain has TRBV4-1 and TRBJ1-3, with D uncertain. The germline V gene has CDR1 MGHRA and CDR2 YSYEKL. The V end was cut by 2 bases, the J end by 1 base, with 3 bases between. CDR3 length equals 13 residues. CDR3 in amino acids: CASSQSSGNTIYF. The CDR3 coding sequence is TGCGCCAGCAGCCAAAGTTCTGGAAACACCATATATTTT.

This chain joins TRBV27 and TRBJ2-7; possibly TRBD2 for D (5 bases). CDR3 length: 13 amino acids. V lost 1 base and J lost 7, with 11 bases in between. The germline gives CDR1 MNHEY, CDR2 SMNVEV (reference sequence). The CDR3 protein is CASSLYGPGEQYF. CDR3 DNA sequence: TGTGCCAGCAGTTTATATGGGCCGGGGGAGCAGTACTTC.

The genes are TRBV6-5 and TRBJ2-3; perhaps D is TRBD1 or TRBD2 (5 bases each). CDR1 MNHEY and CDR2 SVGAGI come from the germline V gene. The CDR3 has 16 amino acids. With 4 bases removed from V and 1 base from J, the gap between germline ends came to 15 bases. CDR3 coding DNA: TGTGCCAGCAGTTTAGAGGGTTTGGGGGGCACAGATACGCAGTATTTT. Protein sequence: CASSLEGLGGTDTQYF.

In its sample, this clone was seen once. The chain has TRBV15 and TRBJ1-2; the D gene is possibly TRBD1 (5 bases). This CDR3 spans 12 amino acids. The germline V and J ends were trimmed by 5 bases and 3 bases, with 7 bases remaining between them. The germline V gene has CDR1 LNHNV and CDR2 YYDKDF (reference sequence). The CDR3 nucleotides read TGTGCCACCAGCGAAGGGGACTATGGCTACACCTTC. It encodes CATSEGDYGYTF.

V gene TRBV5-6 combines with J gene TRBJ1-1, with D possibly matching TRBD1 (5 bases). The V end lost 1 base, the J end lost 6 bases, and 10 bases lay between the germline ends. CDR3 length: 13 amino acids. Germline CDR1 reads SGHDT; CDR2 reads YYEEEE. CDR3 DNA sequence: TGTGCCAGCAGCTTGACTGGGGGTTCTGAAGCTTTCTTT. Translation gives CASSLTGGSEAFF. The complete variable domain, with remaining parts taken from reference TRBV5-6 and TRBJ1-1, reads DAGVTQSPTHLIKTRGQQVTLRCSPKSGHDTVSWYQQALGQGPQFIFQYYEEEERQRGNFPDRFSGHQFPNYSSELNVNALLLGDSALYLCASSLTGGSEAFFGQGTRLTVV.

This chain connects TRBV19 to TRBJ2-3; D is unresolved. The germline CDR1 and CDR2 sequences are LNHDA and SQIVND (reference sequence). The V gene lost 10 bases and the J gene lost 1 base, with 21 bases spanning the gap. This CDR3 contains 16 residues. The CDR3 bases are TGTGCCACGACCCCCCTTTACCTAGGCGGCACAGATACGCAGTATTTT. Amino acid sequence: CATTPLYLGGTDTQYF.

The chain joins TRBV28 to TRBJ2-7, with TRBD2 identical over 8 bases. Germline V gene lookup returns CDR1 MDHEN and CDR2 SYDVKM. Unmatched junction bases numbered 9, after V lost 2 bases and J lost 0 bases. The CDR3 sequence is 17 residues long. DNA of the CDR3: TGTGCCAGCAGTTTACTAGCGGGTAAAGCGAGCTCCTACGAGCAGTACTTC. Its translation is CASSLLAGKASSYEQYF.

This sequence joins TRBV4-1 and TRBJ2-1; D gene uncertain. The CDR3 is made up of 17 amino acids. Trimming left V 0 bases short and J 0 bases short, with 12 bases between. In germline, CDR1 is MGHRA, CDR2 YSYEKL. CDR3 nucleotide sequence: TGCGCCAGCAGCCAAGAGTCTACCCTAAGCTCCTACAATGAGCAGTTCTTC. It codes for CASSQESTLSSYNEQFF.